Included here is one T cell receptor beta chain sequence, with context. It lacks a known antigen. Base qualities are not at hand, and no much larger clone is one base apart. These data are taken from a study of blood T cells in healthy people across ages (dated by TCRdb to between 2014 and 2016). Context from the whole study: In model experiments, roughly one uniquely barcoded TCR beta cDNA molecule per two T cells was captured by template switching. Age-related changes in TCR beta repertoire diversity were measured in the study by deep sequencing normalized with unique cDNA molecular identifiers. The donors were split into four age groups: young (average 16 years), middle-aged (roughly 40), aged (roughly 68) and long-lived (about 82). The study analyzed two additional independent replicas of 1 million unique cDNA reads from the same blood draw for two donors, one aged 18 to 29 and one aged 80 or older.

Results the study describes overall, beyond this receptor: Observed TCR beta diversity correlated strongly with the percentage of naive T cells measured by flow cytometry. Observed TCR beta diversity per million T cells fell roughly linearly with age, and a significant reduction was already apparent by age around 36. Because donor CMV infection status was unknown, age-related changes in expanded clonotypes were potentially confounded. Because profiling used bulk unsorted PBMCs, naive and antigen-experienced compartments could not be compared conclusively. Total diversity estimates from one million sequenced T cells were considered lower bounds and underestimates. Compared with the aged group, the long-lived group had more naive CD4+ T cells, fewer expanded clones and increased TCR diversity, suggesting age selection.

The library was made by 5' RACE. Sequenced using an Illumina HiSeq 2500. A second roughly 6 to 12 cycle PCR used a sample-barcoded 5' primer and a J-beta primer mix. A template-switch 5' adaptor carrying 12 random nucleotides introduced a unique molecular identifier onto each TCR beta cDNA molecule. Each sample yielded at least 2.5 million CDR3-containing paired-end reads. First-strand cDNA was synthesized from all RNA with the Mint cDNA synthesis kit, primed by a TRBC-specific oligonucleotide. All cDNA was treated with uracil-DNA glycosylase and then went through a first 18-cycle PCR with the universal primers M1SS and BC2_uni_R. The paper's data handling went like this. Normalization of each sample was performed by random selection of 1 million high-quality reads, each carrying a distinct molecular identifier. Instead of being binned into consensus sequences, reads that shared molecular identifiers were thrown out. MiTCR, set to a Q25 quality threshold and the strictest error-elimination algorithm, was used for CDR3 identification, clonotype clustering and error correction. Lower-bound total TCR beta diversity was estimated with a nonparametric unseen species model using Euler transformation. TCRdb took the public reads, trimmed them with fastp at Q25, ran MiXCR for clone calling and kept in-frame beta chains. Each record represents a unique CDR3 protein, reported with the most common genes and DNA among its rows. The authors' filters were not applied to this entry. The sample includes just under 550,000 distinct CDR3 sequences, with 24% observed a single time. Roughly 10% of the sample is held by the ten biggest clonotypes.

The donors were some 39 Caucasian individuals from Russia, aged roughly 6 to 100 years, who were systemically healthy. Roughly 10 milliliters of peripheral blood were collected from each donor into EDTA-treated Vacutainer tubes. Ficoll-Paque density-gradient centrifugation was used to isolate PBMCs, with at least 7 million per sample. Total RNA was extracted from PBMCs with Trizol reagent, with at least 5 micrograms obtained per sample. For every donor, an aliquot of PBMCs went through flow cytometry to measure the percentages of naive CD45RAhigh/CD27high T cells. V sheds 3 bases and J sheds 3 bases, leaving 9 bases between their ends. The CDR3 runs 13 residues from the cysteine to the phenylalanine. Just the 39-base CDR3 DNA is kept, in frame starting at base 1. According to the germline V gene (reference sequence), CDR1 reads DFQATT and CDR2 reads SNEGSKA. These same data were also listed under a study on T cells of mothers and their children. The second investigation adds: The donors were nine systemically healthy Caucasian individuals, made up of three mothers and their six children. cDNA synthesis used all of the extracted RNA, with roughly 1.6 ug of RNA in each 15 ul reaction. Sample barcodes and 2-4 random nucleotides were added via the M1S primer in the second PCR. Over 8.5 million TCR beta CDR3 reads came from each mother, compared with a few million reads from each child. In both related and unrelated pairs, thymic selection shapes the output of TCR recombination in a similar way, with inherited differences having only a minor effect. Normalized repertoire overlap was always found to be slightly, but never significantly, higher in related mother-child pairs than in unrelated mother-child pairs. No persistent microchimeric T cell clones were found, with a detection sensitivity of approximately 95 clones per million clonotypes. Deep NGS was used in the study to compare the TCR beta repertoires of mothers and children and to look for features that separate related mother-child pairs from unrelated individuals. On average, the children were approximately 11 +/- 4 years old, while the mothers were about 37 +/- 4 years old. After adapters were ligated using NEBNext reagents, the libraries underwent 100+100 nt paired-end sequencing on an Illumina HiSeq 2000. To avoid cross-contamination, the mother libraries and the child libraries were prepared a month apart and sequenced in separate runs. For each donor, between roughly 500,000 and 2,300,000 distinct TCR beta clonotypes were identified. Naive TCR beta clonotypes were estimated from low-frequency clonotypes matched to each donor's FACS-determined naive share, without sorting.

The chain was built from TRBV20-1 and TRBJ1-5; 6 matching bases give a weak D call of TRBD1. The clonotype was recovered from a boy aged 10-17 years in good health. Sample: blood. The CDR3 here reads CSARTGINQPQHF. The DNA sequence is as follows: TGCAGTGCTAGGACAGGAATCAATCAGCCCCAGCATTTT.